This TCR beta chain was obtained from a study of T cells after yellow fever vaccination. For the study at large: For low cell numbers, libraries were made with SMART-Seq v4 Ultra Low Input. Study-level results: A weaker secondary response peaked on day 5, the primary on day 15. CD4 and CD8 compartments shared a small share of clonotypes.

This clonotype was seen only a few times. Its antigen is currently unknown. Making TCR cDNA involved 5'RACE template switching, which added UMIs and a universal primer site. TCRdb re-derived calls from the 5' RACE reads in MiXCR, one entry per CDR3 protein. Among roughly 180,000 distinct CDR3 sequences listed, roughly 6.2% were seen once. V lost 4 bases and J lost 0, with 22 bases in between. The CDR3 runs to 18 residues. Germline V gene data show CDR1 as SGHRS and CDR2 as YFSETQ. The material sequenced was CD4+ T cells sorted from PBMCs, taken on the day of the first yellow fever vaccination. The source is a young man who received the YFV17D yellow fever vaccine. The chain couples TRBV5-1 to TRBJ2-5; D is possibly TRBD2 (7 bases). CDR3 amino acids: CASSLWGGPFKYQETQYF. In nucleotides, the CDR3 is TGCGCCAGCAGCCTGTGGGGGGGCCCATTTAAGTACCAAGAGACCCAGTACTTC.